Sequencing of this T cell receptor (beta chain) was carried out in a study of T-cell reconstitution after alpha-beta-depleted transplantation in children. Library preparation (for TCRbeta) was performed with unique molecular identifiers. TCRdb used MiXCR to reprocess the PCR reads, holding one entry per CDR3 protein. In the table there are 440,000 or so distinct CDR3 sequences, around 46% of which are singletons. Germline CDR1 reads DFQATT; CDR2 reads SNEGSKA (reference sequence). V was pared by 0 bases and J by 7 bases, with 11 bases of the junction left unmatched. The CDR3 covers 15 residues. Comments on this clonotype: Its antigen is unidentified.

Whole-study findings and limits: Surviving recipient T cells and intrathymic progenitors accounted for some patients' high TCRbeta diversity at day 60.

The chain combines TRBV20-1 with TRBJ1-2; 7 positions agree with TRBD1. The specimen comprised PBMCs, sampled before TCRalphabeta/CD19-depleted stem cell transplant. The TCR was taken from a girl aged 2 to 9 with aplastic anemia, due to receive a stem cell transplant. In DNA form, the CDR3 reads TGCAGTGCTAGAGAAAAGGGGGCAGGGGCGTTTGGCTACACCTTC. Its protein is CSAREKGAGAFGYTF.